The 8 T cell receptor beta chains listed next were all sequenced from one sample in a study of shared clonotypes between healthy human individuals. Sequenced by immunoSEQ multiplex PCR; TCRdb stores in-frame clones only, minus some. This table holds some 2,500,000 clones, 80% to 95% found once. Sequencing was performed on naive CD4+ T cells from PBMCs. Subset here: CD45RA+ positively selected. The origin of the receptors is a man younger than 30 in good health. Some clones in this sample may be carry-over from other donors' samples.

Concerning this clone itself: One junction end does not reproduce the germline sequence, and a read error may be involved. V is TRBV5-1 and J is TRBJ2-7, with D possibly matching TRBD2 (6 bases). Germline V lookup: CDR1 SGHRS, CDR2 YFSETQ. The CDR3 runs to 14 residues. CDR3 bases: TGCGCCAGCAGCTTGGGAGGGGACTCCCACGAGCAGTACTTC. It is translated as CASSLGGDSHEQYF.

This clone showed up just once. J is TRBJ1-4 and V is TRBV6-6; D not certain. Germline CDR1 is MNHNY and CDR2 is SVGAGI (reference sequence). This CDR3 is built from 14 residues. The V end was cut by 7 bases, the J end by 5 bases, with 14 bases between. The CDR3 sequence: CASKGRDSNEKLFF. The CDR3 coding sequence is TGTGCCAGCAAAGGTAGAGATTCCAATGAAAAACTGTTTTTT.

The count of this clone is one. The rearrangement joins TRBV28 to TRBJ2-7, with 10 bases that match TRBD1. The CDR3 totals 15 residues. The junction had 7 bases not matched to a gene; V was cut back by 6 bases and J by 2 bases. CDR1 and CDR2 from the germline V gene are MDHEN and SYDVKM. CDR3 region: CASRGQGQGAYEQYF. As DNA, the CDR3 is TGTGCCAGCAGGGGCCAAGGACAGGGGGCCTACGAGCAGTACTTC.

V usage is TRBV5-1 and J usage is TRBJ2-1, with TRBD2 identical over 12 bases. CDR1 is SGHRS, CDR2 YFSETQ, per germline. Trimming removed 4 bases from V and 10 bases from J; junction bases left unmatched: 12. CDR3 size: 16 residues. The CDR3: CASSQNLAGGSREQFF. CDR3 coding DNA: TGCGCCAGCAGCCAGAATCTAGCGGGAGGGTCTAGGGAGCAGTTCTTC.

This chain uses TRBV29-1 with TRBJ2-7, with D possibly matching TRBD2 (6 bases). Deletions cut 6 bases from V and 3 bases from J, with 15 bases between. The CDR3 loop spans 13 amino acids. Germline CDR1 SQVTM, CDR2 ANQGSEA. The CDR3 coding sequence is TGCAGCGTCAAAGGGAGGCTATTCTACGAGCAGTACTTC. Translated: CSVKGRLFYEQYF.

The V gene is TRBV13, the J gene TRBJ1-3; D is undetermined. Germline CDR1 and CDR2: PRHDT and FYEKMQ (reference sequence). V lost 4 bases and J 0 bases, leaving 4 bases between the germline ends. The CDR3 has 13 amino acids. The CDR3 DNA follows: TGTGCCAGCAGCTCCCCCTCTGGAAACACCATATATTTT. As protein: CASSSPSGNTIYF.

CDR3 sequence reads: CASSPKRGSGFQETQYF. The DNA for the CDR3 is TGCGCCAGCAGCCCGAAGAGGGGTAGCGGGTTCCAAGAGACCCAGTACTTC. The chain combines TRBV5-1 with TRBJ2-5, with 7 bases lining up with TRBD2. CDR3 size: 17 residues. Germline V CDR1 and CDR2: SGHRS, YFSETQ. V dropped 4 bases and J dropped 1; count of bases not matched to a gene: 13.

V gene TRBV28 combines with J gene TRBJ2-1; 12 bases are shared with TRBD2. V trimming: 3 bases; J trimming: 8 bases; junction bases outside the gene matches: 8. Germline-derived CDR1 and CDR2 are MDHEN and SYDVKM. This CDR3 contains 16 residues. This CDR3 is CASSFKLAGGPDEQFF. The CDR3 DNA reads TGTGCCAGCAGTTTTAAGCTAGCGGGAGGGCCCGATGAGCAGTTCTTC.